The clone carrying this T cell receptor beta chain occurred many times. Its antigen remains unidentified. The sample comes from a study of T cell repertoires in cytomegalovirus infection. General study findings and limits: The study found HLA-C-restricted CMV-specific TCR beta clonotypes dominating the ex vivo response.

The germline gives CDR1 SGHAT, CDR2 FQNNGV. The CDR3 is 14 amino acids. Between the trimmed V and J ends, which lost 2 bases and 1 base, there was a span of 8 bases. Via MiXCR, TCRdb re-called the reads, giving one row per CDR3 protein. The repertoire holds some 400,000 distinct CDR3 sequences, with less than 20% as singletons. This rearrangement joins TRBV11-2 to TRBJ2-5, with no clear D. The source material was PBMCs. This receptor was identified in a human donor in good health (CMV status not recorded). Some clones in this sample may be carry-over from other donors' samples. The chain's CDR3 is CASSLSLSQETQYF. In DNA, the CDR3 is TGTGCCAGCAGCTTATCCCTAAGCCAAGAGACCCAGTACTTC.